The 7 T cell receptor beta chains presented below share a single source sample, sequenced in a study of Ad26.COV2.S vaccination and SARS-CoV-2 variants. Treatment specified: roughly 18 received Ad26.COV2.S at low or high dose, single or two shots; 5 received placebo; per-sample allocation not given. Following the first vaccine or placebo injection, samples were taken on day 63. Sequencing was performed with immunoSEQ multiplex PCR; in TCRdb, only in-frame clones are kept and a portion is missing. The table lists 300,000 to 400,000 clones, roughly 90% of them singletons, with over 5% in the top ten. Sequencing was performed on peripheral blood, taken in a trial of Ad26.COV2.S vaccine versus placebo. The receptors come from a person between 18 and 60 years old who received the Ad26.COV2.S COVID-19 vaccine or a placebo.

V gene TRBV12-5 combines with J gene TRBJ1-2; D is uncertain. In germline, CDR1 is LGHNT, CDR2 FRNRAP. The CDR3 covers 11 residues. V was trimmed by 5 bases and J by 2 bases, leaving 3 bases between them. The CDR3 is CASGQNYGYTF. CDR3 DNA sequence: TGTGCTAGTGGTCAAAACTATGGCTACACCTTC.

Comment on this clone: The same CDR3 arises from other DNA sequences in this sample as well. The rearrangement links TRBV5-8 to TRBJ1-4; TRBD1 is a possible D gene (5 bases). V lost 0 bases, J lost 1 base, and 10 bases lay in between. Germline V CDR1 and CDR2: SGHTS, YDEGEE. This CDR3 contains 16 residues. Here the CDR3 DNA reads TGTGCCAGCAGCTTGGCATTCGGGGGAACTAATGAAAAACTGTTTTTT. As protein: CASSLAFGGTNEKLFF.

The chain recombines TRBV7-9 with TRBJ2-7, with D possibly being TRBD1 or TRBD2 (5 bases each). Germline V gene lookup returns CDR1 SEHNR and CDR2 FQNEAQ (reference sequence). V shed 4 bases and J shed 2 bases, with 9 bases lying between them. The CDR3 consists of 13 residues. The CDR3 DNA sequence: TGTGCCAGCAGCTCTAGGGGACCCTACGAGCAGTACTTC. It translates to CASSSRGPYEQYF.

V and J are TRBV9 and TRBJ1-1; TRBD1 agrees at 9 bases. In germline, CDR1 is SGDLS, CDR2 YYNGEE. The V gene end was trimmed by 0 bases and the J gene end by 4 bases; junction bases not matched to a gene: 10. CDR3 length: 17 amino acids. The CDR3 is CASSVGVGQGLFTEAFF. The CDR3 region has the DNA TGTGCCAGCAGCGTAGGGGTAGGACAGGGGCTTTTCACTGAAGCTTTCTTT.

This chain joins TRBV13 and TRBJ2-1; D tentatively fits TRBD1 or TRBD2 (7 bases each). Germline V gene lookup returns CDR1 PRHDT and CDR2 FYEKMQ (reference sequence). V was shortened by 6 bases and J by 1 base, with 16 bases between the two germline ends. The CDR3 length is 16 residues. In DNA, the CDR3 is TGTGCCAGCAGGAAGACAGGGAGGGGATCCTACAATGAGCAGTTCTTC. This translates into CASRKTGRGSYNEQFF. Variable domain in full (rest from reference TRBV13 and TRBJ2-1): AAGVIQSPRHLIKEKRETATLKCYPIPRHDTVYWYQQGPGQDPQFLISFYEKMQSDKGSIPDRFSAQQFSDYHSELNMSSLELGDSALYFCASRKTGRGSYNEQFFGPGTRLTVL.

The J gene is TRBJ1-2, the V gene TRBV29-1; 8 bases agree with TRBD1. The germline V gene encodes CDR1 SQVTM and CDR2 ANQGSEA. The CDR3 is made up of 14 amino acids. V gave up 8 bases and J gave up 4 bases; unmatched junction bases: 12. The chain's CDR3 is CSTEDRGGPYGYTF. The CDR3 DNA reads as TGCAGCACCGAAGACAGGGGAGGACCCTATGGCTACACCTTC.

This chain joins TRBV2 and TRBJ1-1; 8 bases map to TRBD1. J was trimmed by 8 bases and V by 3 bases; bases with no gene match: 8. The CDR3 extends over 14 amino acids. Germline CDR1 and CDR2: SNHLY and FYNNEI. CDR3 DNA: TGTGCCAGCAGTGACGGGACAGGCACCGCCGAAGCTTTCTTT. The encoded protein is CASSDGTGTAEAFF.